Here is one T cell receptor (beta chain) with its context. Its specificity is not known. Trimming removed 5 bases from V and 3 bases from J; junction bases left unmatched: 5. Germline V gives CDR1 MNHEY, CDR2 SVGAGI. There are 15 residues in the CDR3. 60 Vbeta and 13 Jbeta primers were used in PCR. The table came from immunoSEQ multiplex PCR; TCRdb's copy has only in-frame clones and leaves some out. The sample lists approximately 210,000 clones, around 90% occurring once. The sample is drawn from a study of cytomegalovirus exposure and HLA in healthy donors. Findings and limits, study-wide: By HLA locus, TCR association rates varied in a later analysis, with DRB1 showing the most and HLA-C the fewest.

Sequenced: PBMCs. The source of this sequence is a woman under 30 in good health and CMV-seronegative. The V gene is TRBV6-5, the J gene TRBJ2-7, with 12 bases that match TRBD2. The CDR3 DNA sequence: TGTGCCAGCAGTGCCACTAGCGGGGGGCTCTACGAGCAGTACTTC. Amino acid sequence: CASSATSGGLYEQYF.